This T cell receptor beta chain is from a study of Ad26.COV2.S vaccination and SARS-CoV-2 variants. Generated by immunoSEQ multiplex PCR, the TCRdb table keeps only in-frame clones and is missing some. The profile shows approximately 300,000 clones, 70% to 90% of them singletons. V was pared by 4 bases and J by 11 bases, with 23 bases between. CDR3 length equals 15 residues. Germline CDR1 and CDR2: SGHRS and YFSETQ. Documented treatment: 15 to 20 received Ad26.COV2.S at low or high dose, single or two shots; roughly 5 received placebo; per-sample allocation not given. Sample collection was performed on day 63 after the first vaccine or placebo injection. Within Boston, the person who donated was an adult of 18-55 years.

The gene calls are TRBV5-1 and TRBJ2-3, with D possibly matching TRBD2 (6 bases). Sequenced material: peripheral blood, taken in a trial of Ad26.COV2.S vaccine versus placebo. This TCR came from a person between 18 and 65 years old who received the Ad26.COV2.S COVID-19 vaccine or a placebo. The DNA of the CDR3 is TGCGCCAGCAGCCTGGGACCGGGGGAGTCTGTAGGGCAGTATTTT. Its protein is CASSLGPGESVGQYF.